Presented here are 28 T cell receptor beta chains from one specimen sequenced in a study of cytomegalovirus exposure and HLA in healthy donors (TCRdb year 2017). The library was generated by the immunoSEQ multiplex PCR assay. For the multiplex PCR, a mixture combining 60 forward primers for TCR Vbeta segments and 13 reverse primers for TCR Jbeta segments was used. TCRdb carries this immuneACCESS record with in-frame sequences only. Its versions omit some clonotypes, under half of them owing to an unresolved V gene in the studies checked, with the rest unexplained. Recorded for this sample are about 140,000 clones; over 60% of them occurred a single time. Under 1.5% of the sample lies in the top ten. The sequencing input was PBMCs. These receptors came from a male donor in good health and CMV-seropositive.

V usage is TRBV19 and J usage is TRBJ2-5; 10 bases map to TRBD1. CDR3 length equals 14 residues. CDR1 and CDR2 (germline): LNHDA, SQIVND (reference sequence). The ends lost 7 bases at V and 5 bases at J; junction bases unmatched: 7. The CDR3 DNA reads TGTGCCAGTACCCCGACAGGGGGCCGTGAGACCCAGTACTTC. Translating gives CASTPTGGRETQYF.

This clone was seen only once. This rearrangement joins TRBV7-9 to TRBJ2-3; a weak D match, TRBD1 (6 bases). Germline V lookup: CDR1 SEHNR, CDR2 FQNEAQ (reference sequence). CDR3 length: 18 amino acids. Trimming pared 1 base from V and 0 bases from J, leaving 17 bases between. CDR3 protein: CASSLDPGDTSSTDTQYF. CDR3 coding DNA: TGTGCCAGCAGCTTAGATCCAGGGGACACATCTAGCACAGATACGCAGTATTTT.

The chain carries TRBV29-1 and TRBJ2-1, with TRBD2 matching over 13 bases. The ends lost 3 bases at V and 2 bases at J; junction bases unmatched: 7. This CDR3 contains 17 residues. Germline V gene lookup returns CDR1 SQVTM and CDR2 ANQGSEA. The CDR3 region has the DNA TGCAGCGTTGAGGCTTTACTAGCGGGAGGGCCCTACAATGAGCAGTTCTTC. It is translated as CSVEALLAGGPYNEQFF.

V is TRBV19 and J is TRBJ1-5; no firm D call. V was shortened by 3 bases and J by 1 base, with 7 bases between the two germline ends. CDR1 and CDR2 from the germline V gene are LNHDA and SQIVND (reference sequence). CDR3 length: 14 residues. The CDR3 loop is CASSMVTSNQPQHF. As DNA, the CDR3 is TGTGCCAGTAGTATGGTGACAAGCAATCAGCCCCAGCATTTT. Together with reference TRBV19 and TRBJ1-5, the CDR3 gives the full variable domain: DGGITQSPKYLFRKEGQNVTLSCEQNLNHDAMYWYRQDPGQGLRLIYYSQIVNDFQKGDIAEGYSVSREKKESFPLTVTSAQKNPTAFYLCASSMVTSNQPQHFGDGTRLSIL.

The genes are TRBV9 and TRBJ2-5; a weak D match, TRBD2 (6 bases). CDR3 length: 14 residues. The V end was cut by 4 bases, the J end by 5 bases, with 15 bases between. CDR1 and CDR2 (germline): SGDLS, YYNGEE. The CDR3 spells CASSPGSGEETQYF. The CDR3 nucleotides are TGTGCCAGCAGCCCAGGGTCGGGGGAGGAGACCCAGTACTTC.

J is TRBJ1-5 and V is TRBV28, with D hard to call. This CDR3 region has 14 residues. Germline V gene lookup returns CDR1 MDHEN and CDR2 SYDVKM. Trimming removed 6 bases at V and 2 bases at J, with 11 bases between. This CDR3 reads CASRGYGGNQPQHF. CDR3 sequence (DNA): TGTGCCAGCAGGGGTTATGGAGGCAATCAGCCCCAGCATTTT.

V is TRBV29-1 and J is TRBJ2-1; tentatively, D is TRBD1 (6 bases). Germline CDR1 SQVTM, CDR2 ANQGSEA. Trimming took 7 bases from V and 8 from J, leaving 21 bases between them. This CDR3 contains 14 residues. The CDR3 region is CSGGGRIAPDEQFF. The CDR3 region has the DNA TGCAGCGGTGGGGGCCGGATCGCCCCCGATGAGCAGTTCTTC.

The chain combines TRBV4-1 with TRBJ2-2; TRBD2 matches 12 bases. The J segment lost 3 bases and the V segment lost 4 bases, leaving 6 bases of the junction unmatched. Germline CDR1 is MGHRA and CDR2 is YSYEKL. CDR3 length: 17 residues. The CDR3 coding sequence is TGCGCCAGCAGCCCACAACTAGCGGGGGGTTACACCGGGGAGCTGTTTTTT. Translated: CASSPQLAGGYTGELFF.

V is TRBV6-4 and J is TRBJ2-6, with 10 bases that match TRBD1. V lost 3 bases to trimming and J lost 2 bases; unmatched junction nucleotides: 1. Germline lookup yields CDR1 MRHNA and CDR2 SNTAGT. There are 16 residues in the CDR3. The chain's CDR3 is CASSEGTGAGANVLTF. CDR3 bases: TGTGCCAGCAGTGAAGGGACAGGGGCTGGGGCCAACGTCCTGACTTTC.

V gene TRBV11-2 combines with J gene TRBJ2-5; no clear D gene. V shed 3 bases and J shed 2 bases, with 10 bases lying between them. The CDR3 has 14 amino acids. From germline, CDR1 is SGHAT and CDR2 FQNNGV. The CDR3 reads CASSFLFRQETQYF. CDR3 DNA sequence: TGTGCCAGCAGCTTTTTGTTCAGGCAAGAGACCCAGTACTTC.

The chain links TRBV5-1 to TRBJ2-4; D is undetermined. This CDR3 region has 14 residues. Germline-derived CDR1 and CDR2 are SGHRS and YFSETQ. Trimming pared 8 bases from V and 3 bases from J, leaving 15 bases between. CDR3 nucleotide sequence: TGCGCCAGTCGTGCCAGTTCGGGCAAAAACATTCAGTACTTC. Amino acids: CASRASSGKNIQYF. Together with reference TRBV5-1 and TRBJ2-4, the CDR3 gives the full variable domain: KAGVTQTPRYLIKTRGQQVTLSCSPISGHRSVSWYQQTPGQGLQFLFEYFSETQRNKGNFPGRFSGRQFSNSRSEMNVSTLELGDSALYLCASRASSGKNIQYFGAGTRLSVL.

This rearrangement joins TRBV9 to TRBJ2-1, with D tentatively TRBD1 (7 bases). The V and J ends lost 3 bases and 4 bases respectively, with 17 bases between them. The CDR3 runs to 16 residues. CDR1 and CDR2 (germline): SGDLS, YYNGEE. The CDR3 DNA follows: TGTGCCAGCAGCGCGGTGGCGGGACAGACTTACAATGAGCAGTTCTTC. Protein: CASSAVAGQTYNEQFF.

The chain has TRBV28 and TRBJ2-7, with D maybe TRBD1 (6 bases). Germline assignment: CDR1 MDHEN and CDR2 SYDVKM. The CDR3 sequence is 12 residues long. V lost 10 bases to trimming and J lost 2 bases, with 12 bases between them. CDR3 amino acids: CATLEGAYEQYF. The CDR3, as DNA: TGTGCCACCTTAGAGGGGGCCTACGAGCAGTACTTC.

The chain joins TRBV10-3 to TRBJ2-7, with 8 bases identical to TRBD1. The germline gives CDR1 ENHRY, CDR2 SYGVKD. Trimming removed 0 bases from V and 3 bases from J; junction bases left unmatched: 4. The CDR3 totals 15 residues. In nucleotides, the CDR3 is TGTGCCATCAGTGAGTCCGCAGGGGGCCACTACGAGCAGTACTTC. Protein: CAISESAGGHYEQYF.

V and J are TRBV6-1 and TRBJ2-7; D is perhaps TRBD1 (5 bases). In germline, CDR1 is MNHNS, CDR2 SASEGT. This CDR3 region has 15 residues. V was clipped by 1 base and J by 2 bases, with 12 bases between them. CDR3 sequence: CASSEEGLTAYEQYF. In nucleotides, the CDR3 is TGTGCCAGCAGTGAAGAGGGTCTGACAGCCTACGAGCAGTACTTC.

The CDR3, as DNA: TGTGCCAGTAGTAGGTCCGGGACAGGGCTCGGGGAGCTGTTTTTT. Its protein product is CASSRSGTGLGELFF. The chain carries TRBV19 and TRBJ2-2; TRBD1 matches at 9 bases. The CDR3 is 15 residues long. V lost 4 bases to trimming and J lost 7 bases; unmatched junction nucleotides: 7. CDR1 and CDR2 from the germline V gene are LNHDA and SQIVND (reference sequence).

A remark on this clone: At one boundary the junction diverges from the germline segment, which might be a read error. The chain recombines TRBV18 with TRBJ2-1; 7 bases align to TRBD1. This CDR3 spans 16 amino acids. Looked up from germline, CDR1 is KGHSH and CDR2 is LQKENI. In DNA form, the CDR3 reads TGTGCCAGCTCAACACCAAACAGGGGTTCCTACAATGAGCAGTTCTTC. Amino acid sequence: CASSTPNRGSYNEQFF.

The chain employs TRBV19 and TRBJ1-1; TRBD1 matches at 12 bases. Germline V gene data show CDR1 as LNHDA and CDR2 as SQIVND (reference sequence). Unmatched junction bases numbered 8, after V lost 5 bases and J lost 1 base. The CDR3 sequence is 17 residues long. CDR3 nucleotides: TGTGCCAGTAGTGACACCGGGACAGGGGGCTGGAACACTGAAGCTTTCTTT. Its translation: CASSDTGTGGWNTEAFF.

The V call is TRBV7-9, the J call TRBJ2-7, with D possibly being TRBD2 (6 bases). CDR3 length equals 14 residues. Trimming shortened V by 6 bases and J by 2 bases, and 14 bases separated the two germline ends. Germline CDR1 SEHNR, CDR2 FQNEAQ (reference sequence). The chain's CDR3 is CASRPPGLPYEQYF. CDR3 DNA: TGTGCCAGCAGGCCTCCGGGACTGCCCTACGAGCAGTACTTC.

The chain carries TRBV7-8 and TRBJ2-1; tentatively, D is TRBD2 (6 bases). The CDR3 totals 16 residues. Deletions cut 5 bases from V and 7 bases from J, with 21 bases between. Germline V CDR1 and CDR2: SGHVS, FQNEAQ. CDR3: CASSPPGERGKNEQFF. The CDR3 region has the DNA TGTGCCAGCAGCCCACCGGGGGAGAGAGGTAAGAATGAGCAGTTCTTC.

This sequence joins TRBV7-9 and TRBJ2-2, with 8 bases that match TRBD2. With V trimmed by 7 bases and J by 2 bases, 6 bases remained unmatched. CDR3 size: 15 residues. Germline V gene sequence: CDR1 SEHNR, CDR2 FQNEAQ (reference sequence). The CDR3 bases are TGTGCCAGCACCCCCGGGGGGGTCAACACCGGGGAGCTGTTTTTT. This translates into CASTPGGVNTGELFF. Using reference TRBV7-9 and TRBJ2-2 for the parts outside the CDR3, the full variable domain is DTGVSQNPRHKITKRGQNVTFRCDPISEHNRLYWYRQTLGQGPEFLTYFQNEAQLEKSRLLSDRFSAERPKGSFSTLEIQRTEQGDSAMYLCASTPGGVNTGELFFGEGSRLTVL.

For the CDR3, the DNA is TGTGCCAGCAGTTACTCCGCCAGCTATAATTCACCCCTCCACTTT. Translation: CASSYSASYNSPLHF. The J gene is TRBJ1-6, the V gene TRBV6-5; D not certain. Germline V gene lookup returns CDR1 MNHEY and CDR2 SVGAGI. The CDR3 has 15 amino acids. Trimming pared 0 bases from V and 3 bases from J, leaving 6 bases between.

CDR3 nucleotides: TGTGCCAGCTCACCACCTCTAGGATTCAAAACCTACGAGCAGTACTTC. Its translation: CASSPPLGFKTYEQYF. The chain combines TRBV18 with TRBJ2-7; D is undetermined. The germline V and J ends were trimmed by 0 bases and 2 bases, with 14 bases remaining between them. There are 16 residues in the CDR3. CDR1 and CDR2 from the germline V gene are KGHSH and LQKENI.

This sequence joins TRBV27 and TRBJ2-3, with 12 bases aligning to TRBD2. This CDR3 comprises 18 residues. J lost 3 bases, V lost 1 base, and 8 bases had no gene match. Germline lookup yields CDR1 MNHEY and CDR2 SMNVEV (reference sequence). The CDR3 DNA reads as TGTGCCAGCAGTTTATGGGCTAGCGGGGGGGCCGTGACAGATACGCAGTATTTT. This codes for CASSLWASGGAVTDTQYF.

This rearrangement joins TRBV5-1 to TRBJ1-1; no clear D gene. Trimming stripped 2 bases from V and 0 bases from J, with 8 bases between. The germline gives CDR1 SGHRS, CDR2 YFSETQ. This CDR3 region has 14 residues. The CDR3 sequence: CASSFWSMNTEAFF. In DNA form, the CDR3 reads TGCGCCAGCAGCTTTTGGAGCATGAACACTGAAGCTTTCTTT.

CDR3 coding DNA: TGTGCCAGCAGGTCCCCGGATTGGGACAGTGAAGCTTTCTTT. Its protein is CASRSPDWDSEAFF. V gene TRBV25-1 combines with J gene TRBJ1-1, with TRBD1 matching 7 bases. V lost 6 bases, J lost 7 bases, and 11 bases stayed unmatched. CDR1 MGHDK and CDR2 SYGVNS come from the germline V gene. CDR3 length equals 14 residues.

This clone was detected only once. This chain joins TRBV28 and TRBJ1-2, with D possibly being TRBD1 (5 bases). Between the trimmed V and J ends, which lost 5 bases and 0 bases, there was a span of 19 bases. Germline V gives CDR1 MDHEN, CDR2 SYDVKM. The CDR3 has 17 residues. CDR3 coding DNA: TGTGCCAGCAGTGCCCTCCTGGACATTCAAACTAACTATGGCTACACCTTC. Translating gives CASSALLDIQTNYGYTF.

This clone showed up just once. J is TRBJ2-7 and V is TRBV5-6, with TRBD2 matching 7 bases. Germline V lookup: CDR1 SGHDT, CDR2 YYEEEE. The V gene end was trimmed by 2 bases and the J gene end by 6 bases; junction bases not matched to a gene: 14. The CDR3 covers 16 residues. CDR3 nucleotides: TGTGCCAGCAGCTTATCCCCCCGAGCTAGGGAGGGCGAGCAGTACTTC. Residues: CASSLSPRAREGEQYF.